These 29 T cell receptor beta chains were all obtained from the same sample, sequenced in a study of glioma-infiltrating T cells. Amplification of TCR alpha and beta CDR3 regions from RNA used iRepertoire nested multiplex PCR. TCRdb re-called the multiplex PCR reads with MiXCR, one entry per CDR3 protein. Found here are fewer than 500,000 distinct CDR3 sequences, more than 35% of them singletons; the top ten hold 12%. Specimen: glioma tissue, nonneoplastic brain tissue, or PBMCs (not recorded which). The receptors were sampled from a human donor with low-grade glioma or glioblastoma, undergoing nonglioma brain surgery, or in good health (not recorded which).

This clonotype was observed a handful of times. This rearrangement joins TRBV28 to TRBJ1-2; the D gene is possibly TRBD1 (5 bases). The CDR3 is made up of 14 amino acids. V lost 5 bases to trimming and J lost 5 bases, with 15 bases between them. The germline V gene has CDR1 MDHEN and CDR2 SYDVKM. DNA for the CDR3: TGTGCCAGCAGTGCCCCTGGGGAGGGGTATGGCTACACCTTC. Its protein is CASSAPGEGYGYTF.

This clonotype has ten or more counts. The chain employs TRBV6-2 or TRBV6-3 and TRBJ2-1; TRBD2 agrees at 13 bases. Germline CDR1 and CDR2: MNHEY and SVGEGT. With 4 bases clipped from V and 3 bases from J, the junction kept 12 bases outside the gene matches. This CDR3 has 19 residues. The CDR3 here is CASSSQTPTSGRNYNEQFF. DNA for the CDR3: TGTGCCAGCAGTTCTCAAACCCCGACTAGCGGGAGGAACTACAATGAGCAGTTCTTC.

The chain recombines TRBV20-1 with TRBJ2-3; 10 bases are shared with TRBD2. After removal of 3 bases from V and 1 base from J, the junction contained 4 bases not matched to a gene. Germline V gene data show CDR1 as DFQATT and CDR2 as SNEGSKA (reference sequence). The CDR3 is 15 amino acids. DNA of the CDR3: TGCAGTGCTAGGGAACTAGCGGGACGCACAGATACGCAGTATTTT. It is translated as CSARELAGRTDTQYF.

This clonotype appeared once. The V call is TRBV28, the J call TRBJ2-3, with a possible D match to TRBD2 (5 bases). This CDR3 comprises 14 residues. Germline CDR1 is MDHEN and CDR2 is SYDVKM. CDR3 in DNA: TGTGTCAGTGCCCGGGGTAGCGTGACTGATACGCAGTATTTT. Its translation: CVSARGSVTDTQYF. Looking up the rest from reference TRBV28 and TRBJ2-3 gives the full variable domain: DVKVTQSSRYLVKRTGEKVFLECVQDMDHENMFWYRQDPGLGLRLIYFSYDVKMKEKGDIPEGYSVSREKKERFSLILESASTNQTSMYLCVSARGSVTDTQYFGPGTRLTVL.

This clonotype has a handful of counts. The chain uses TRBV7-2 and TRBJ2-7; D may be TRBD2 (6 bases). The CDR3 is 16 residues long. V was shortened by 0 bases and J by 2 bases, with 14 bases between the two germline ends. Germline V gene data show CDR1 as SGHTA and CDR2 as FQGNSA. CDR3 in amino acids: CASSLAGSGAPYEQYF. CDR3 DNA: TGTGCCAGCAGCTTAGCGGGATCGGGAGCCCCCTACGAGCAGTACTTC.

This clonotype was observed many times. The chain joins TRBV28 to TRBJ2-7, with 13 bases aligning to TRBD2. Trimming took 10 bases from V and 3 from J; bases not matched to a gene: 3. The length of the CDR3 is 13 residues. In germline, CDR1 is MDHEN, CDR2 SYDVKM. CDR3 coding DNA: TGTGCCATCGGGACTAGCGGGATCTACGAGCAGTACTTC. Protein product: CAIGTSGIYEQYF. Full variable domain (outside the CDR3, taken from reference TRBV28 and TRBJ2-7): DVKVTQSSRYLVKRTGEKVFLECVQDMDHENMFWYRQDPGLGLRLIYFSYDVKMKEKGDIPEGYSVSREKKERFSLILESASTNQTSMYLCAIGTSGIYEQYFGPGTRLTVT.

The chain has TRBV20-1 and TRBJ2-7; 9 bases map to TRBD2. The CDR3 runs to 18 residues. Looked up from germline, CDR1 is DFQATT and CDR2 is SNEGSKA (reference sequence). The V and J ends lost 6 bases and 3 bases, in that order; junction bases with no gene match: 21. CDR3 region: CSAPAIAGELFFNYEQYF. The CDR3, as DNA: TGCAGTGCCCCAGCTATAGCGGGAGAACTTTTCTTCAACTACGAGCAGTACTTC.

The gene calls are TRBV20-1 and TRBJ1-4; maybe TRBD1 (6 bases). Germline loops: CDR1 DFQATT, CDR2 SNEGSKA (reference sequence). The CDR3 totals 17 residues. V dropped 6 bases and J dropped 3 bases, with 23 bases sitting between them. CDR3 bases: TGCAGTGCCCCGGGGGCCCTCAGGGTCCTTTCTAATGAAAAACTGTTTTTT. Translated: CSAPGALRVLSNEKLFF.

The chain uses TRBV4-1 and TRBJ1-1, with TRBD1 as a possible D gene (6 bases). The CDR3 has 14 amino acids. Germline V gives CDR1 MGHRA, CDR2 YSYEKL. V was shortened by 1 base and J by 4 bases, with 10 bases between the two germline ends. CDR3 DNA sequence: TGCGCCAGCAGCCAAGCACAGGGAGGCACTGAAGCTTTCTTT. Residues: CASSQAQGGTEAFF.

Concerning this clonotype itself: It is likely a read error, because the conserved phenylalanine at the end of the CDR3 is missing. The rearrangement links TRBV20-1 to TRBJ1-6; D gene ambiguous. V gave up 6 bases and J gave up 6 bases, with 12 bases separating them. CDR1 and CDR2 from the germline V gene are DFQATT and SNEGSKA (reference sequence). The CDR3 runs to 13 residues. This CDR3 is CSATRAANSPLHI. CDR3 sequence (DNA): TGCAGTGCCACAAGGGCAGCTAATTCACCCCTCCACATT.

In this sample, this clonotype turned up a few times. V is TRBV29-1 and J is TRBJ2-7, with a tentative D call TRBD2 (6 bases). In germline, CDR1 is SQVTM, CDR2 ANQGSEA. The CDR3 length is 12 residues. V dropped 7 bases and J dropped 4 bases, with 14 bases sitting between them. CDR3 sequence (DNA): TGCAGCGCCCTTGGGGGGAGGTACGAGCAGTACTTC. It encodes CSALGGRYEQYF.

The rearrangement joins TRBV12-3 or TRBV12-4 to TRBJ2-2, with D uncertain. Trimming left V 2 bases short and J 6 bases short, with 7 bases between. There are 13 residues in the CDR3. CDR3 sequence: CASSLTRAGELFF. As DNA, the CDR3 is TGTGCCAGCAGTTTAACCCGGGCCGGGGAGCTGTTTTTT.

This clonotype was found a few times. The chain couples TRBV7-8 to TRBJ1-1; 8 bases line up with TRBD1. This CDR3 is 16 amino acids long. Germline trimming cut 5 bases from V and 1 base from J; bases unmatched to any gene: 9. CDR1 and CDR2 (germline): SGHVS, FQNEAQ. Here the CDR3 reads CASSVLWTGSNTEAFF. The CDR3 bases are TGTGCCAGCAGCGTTCTTTGGACAGGGTCGAACACTGAAGCTTTCTTT.

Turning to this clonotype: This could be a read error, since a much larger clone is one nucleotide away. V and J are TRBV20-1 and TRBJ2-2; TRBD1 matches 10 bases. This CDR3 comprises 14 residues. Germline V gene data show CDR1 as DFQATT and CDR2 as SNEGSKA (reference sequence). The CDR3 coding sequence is TGCAGTGCTAGCGGGACAGGGGACGCCGGGGGGCTGTTTTTT. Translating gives CSASGTGDAGGLFF.

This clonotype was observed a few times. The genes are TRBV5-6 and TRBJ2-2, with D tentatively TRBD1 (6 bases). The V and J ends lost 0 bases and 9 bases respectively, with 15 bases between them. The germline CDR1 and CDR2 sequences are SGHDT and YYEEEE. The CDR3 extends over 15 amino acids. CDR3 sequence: CASSLALQGDRELFF. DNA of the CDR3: TGTGCCAGCAGCTTGGCCCTACAGGGCGATAGGGAGCTGTTTTTT.

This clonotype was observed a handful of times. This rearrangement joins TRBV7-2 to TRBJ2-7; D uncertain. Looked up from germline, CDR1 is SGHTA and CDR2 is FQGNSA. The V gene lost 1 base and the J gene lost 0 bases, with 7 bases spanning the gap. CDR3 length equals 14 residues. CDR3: CASSLDTFSYEQYF. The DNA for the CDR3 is TGTGCCAGCAGCTTAGATACTTTCTCCTACGAGCAGTACTTC.

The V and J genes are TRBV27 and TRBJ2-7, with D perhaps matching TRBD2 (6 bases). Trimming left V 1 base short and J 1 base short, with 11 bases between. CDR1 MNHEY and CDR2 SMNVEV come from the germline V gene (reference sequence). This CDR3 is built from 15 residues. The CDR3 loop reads CASSLYPGDSYEQYF. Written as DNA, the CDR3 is TGTGCCAGCAGTTTATATCCGGGGGATTCCTACGAGCAGTACTTC.

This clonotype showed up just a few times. The CDR3 reads CASSSSGTGGSVYEQYF. The CDR3 coding sequence is TGTGCCAGCAGCTCTTCCGGGACAGGGGGTAGCGTCTACGAGCAGTACTTC. The chain carries TRBV7-9 and TRBJ2-7; 11 bases fit TRBD1. With V trimmed by 4 bases and J by 3 bases, 11 bases remained unmatched. CDR3 size: 17 residues. The germline V gene encodes CDR1 SEHNR and CDR2 FQNEAQ (reference sequence).

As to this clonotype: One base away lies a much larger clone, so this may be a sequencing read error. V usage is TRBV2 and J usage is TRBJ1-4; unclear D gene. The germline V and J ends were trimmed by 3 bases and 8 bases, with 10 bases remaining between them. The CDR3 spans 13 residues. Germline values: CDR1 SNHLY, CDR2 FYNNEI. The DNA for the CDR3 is TGTGCCAGCAGTGAGCCGAGACAAGAAAAACTGTTTTTT. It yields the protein CASSEPRQEKLFF. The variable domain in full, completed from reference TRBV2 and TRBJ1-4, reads EPEVTQTPSHQVTQMGQEVILRCVPISNHLYFYWYRQILGQKVEFLVSFYNNEISEKSEIFDDQFSVERPDGSNFTLKIRSTKLEDSAMYFCASSEPRQEKLFFGSGTQLSVL.

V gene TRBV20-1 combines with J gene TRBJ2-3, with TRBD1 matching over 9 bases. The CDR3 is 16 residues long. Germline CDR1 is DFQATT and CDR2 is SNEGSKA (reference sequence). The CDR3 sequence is CSVGFSRDRAPDTQYF. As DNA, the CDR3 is TGCAGCGTTGGGTTCTCCAGGGACAGGGCACCAGATACGCAGTATTTT.

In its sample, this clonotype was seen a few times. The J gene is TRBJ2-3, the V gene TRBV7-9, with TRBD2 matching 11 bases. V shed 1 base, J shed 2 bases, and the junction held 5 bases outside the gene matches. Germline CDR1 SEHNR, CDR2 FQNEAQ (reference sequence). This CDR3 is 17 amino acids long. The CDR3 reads CASSLGSSGRFTDTQYF. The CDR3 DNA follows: TGTGCCAGCAGCTTAGGGTCTAGCGGGAGGTTCACAGATACGCAGTATTTT.

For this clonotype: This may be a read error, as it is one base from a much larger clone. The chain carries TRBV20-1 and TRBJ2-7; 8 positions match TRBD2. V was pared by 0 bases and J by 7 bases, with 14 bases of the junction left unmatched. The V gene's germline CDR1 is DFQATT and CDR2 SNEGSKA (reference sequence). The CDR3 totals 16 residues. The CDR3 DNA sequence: TGCAGTGCTAGAGATTTAGGAGCGGGAGAATACAATGAGCAGTACTTC. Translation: CSARDLGAGEYNEQYF.

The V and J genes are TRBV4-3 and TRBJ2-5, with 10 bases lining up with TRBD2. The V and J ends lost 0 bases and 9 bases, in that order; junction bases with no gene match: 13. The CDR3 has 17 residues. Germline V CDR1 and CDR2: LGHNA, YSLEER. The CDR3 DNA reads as TGCGCCAGCAGCCAAGATGCCAGCGGGAGGGTCCCAGGGGCCCAGTACTTC. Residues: CASSQDASGRVPGAQYF.

The CDR3 sequence: CASSPRVGRVNEQFF. The CDR3 DNA is TGTGCCAGCAGCCCCCGTGTGGGCAGGGTCAATGAGCAGTTCTTC. The chain joins TRBV7-9 to TRBJ2-1; D possibly corresponds to TRBD1 (5 bases). With 5 bases removed from V and 6 bases from J, the gap between germline ends came to 17 bases. CDR3 length equals 15 residues. Germline V lookup: CDR1 SEHNR, CDR2 FQNEAQ (reference sequence). The full variable domain, in which reference TRBV7-9 and TRBJ2-1 provide the parts outside the CDR3, is DTGVSQNPRHKITKRGQNVTFRCDPISEHNRLYWYRQTLGQGPEFLTYFQNEAQLEKSRLLSDRFSAERPKGSFSTLEIQRTEQGDSAMYLCASSPRVGRVNEQFFGPGTRLTVL.

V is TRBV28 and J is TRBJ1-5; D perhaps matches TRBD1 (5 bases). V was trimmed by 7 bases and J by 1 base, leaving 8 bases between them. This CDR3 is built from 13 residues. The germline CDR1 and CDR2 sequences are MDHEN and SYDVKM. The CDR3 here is CASIRDSNQPQHF. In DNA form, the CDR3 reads TGTGCCAGCATTAGGGACAGCAATCAGCCCCAGCATTTT.

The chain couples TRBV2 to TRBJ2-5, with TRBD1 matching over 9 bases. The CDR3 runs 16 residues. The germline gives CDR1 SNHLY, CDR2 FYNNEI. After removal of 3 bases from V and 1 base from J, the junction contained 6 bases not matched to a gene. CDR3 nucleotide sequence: TGTGCCAGCAGTGATTGGACAGGGGTAATCCAAGAGACCCAGTACTTC. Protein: CASSDWTGVIQETQYF.

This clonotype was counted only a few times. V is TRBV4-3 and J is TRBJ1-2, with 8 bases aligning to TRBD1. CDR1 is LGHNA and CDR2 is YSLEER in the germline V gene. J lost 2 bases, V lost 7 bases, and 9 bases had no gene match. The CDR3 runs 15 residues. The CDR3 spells CASKYGTGLNYGYTF. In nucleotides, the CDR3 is TGCGCCAGCAAGTACGGGACAGGACTGAACTATGGCTACACCTTC.

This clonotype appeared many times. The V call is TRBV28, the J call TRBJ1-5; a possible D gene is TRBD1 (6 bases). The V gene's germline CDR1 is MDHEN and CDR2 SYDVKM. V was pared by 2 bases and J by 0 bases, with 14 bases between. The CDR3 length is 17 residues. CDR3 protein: CASSLRRDTYSNQPQHF. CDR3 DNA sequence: TGTGCCAGCAGTTTACGCCGGGACACCTATAGCAATCAGCCCCAGCATTTT.

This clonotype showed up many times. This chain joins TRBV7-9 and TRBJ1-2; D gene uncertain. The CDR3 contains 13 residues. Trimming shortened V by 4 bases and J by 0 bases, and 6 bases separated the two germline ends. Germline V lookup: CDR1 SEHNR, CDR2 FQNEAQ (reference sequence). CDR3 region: CASSSSANYGYTF. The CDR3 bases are TGTGCCAGCAGCTCCTCAGCTAACTATGGCTACACCTTC. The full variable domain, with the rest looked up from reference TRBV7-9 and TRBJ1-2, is DTGVSQNPRHKITKRGQNVTFRCDPISEHNRLYWYRQTLGQGPEFLTYFQNEAQLEKSRLLSDRFSAERPKGSFSTLEIQRTEQGDSAMYLCASSSSANYGYTFGSGTRLTVV.